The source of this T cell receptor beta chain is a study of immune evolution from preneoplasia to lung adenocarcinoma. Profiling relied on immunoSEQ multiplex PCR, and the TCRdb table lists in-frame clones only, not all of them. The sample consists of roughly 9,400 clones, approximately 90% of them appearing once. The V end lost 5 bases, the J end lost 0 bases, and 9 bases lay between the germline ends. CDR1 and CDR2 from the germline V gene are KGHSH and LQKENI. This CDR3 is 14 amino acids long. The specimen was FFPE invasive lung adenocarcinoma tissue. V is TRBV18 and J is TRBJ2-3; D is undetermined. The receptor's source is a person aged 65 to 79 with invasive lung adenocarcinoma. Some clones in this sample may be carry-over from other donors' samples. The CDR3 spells CASSGGLSTDTQYF. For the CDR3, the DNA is TGTGCCAGCTCAGGTGGGTTGAGCACAGATACGCAGTATTTT.